This T cell receptor beta chain came from a study of T cell responses to AZD1222 COVID-19 vaccine. Using immunoSEQ multiplex PCR, the repertoire was profiled, and TCRdb retains in-frame clones only, with some absent. Of over 100,000 clones listed, more than 75% are singletons. As for this clone: Antigen specificity is unknown.

Broader study findings: Spike-specific TCR breadth and depth grew following two AZD1222 doses. Among vaccine-associated CD4 TCRs, coverage spanned spike, with dominance at 160-218 and 743-854.

Pooled in the analysis were second doses at about 4 or about 12 weeks. The CDR3 totals 12 residues. CDR1 is MNHEY, CDR2 SMNVEV, per germline (reference sequence). Trimming left V 6 bases short and J 8 bases short, with 13 bases between. The sequencing used peripheral blood, collected 28 days after the second AZD1222 dose. The chain has TRBV27 and TRBJ1-2, with D possibly TRBD1 on 5 matching bases. This sequence originates from an adult who received the AZD1222 COVID-19 vaccine. In DNA form, the CDR3 reads TGTGCCAGCAGCCCAGGGCCCCGAGGCTACACCTTC. Translating gives CASSPGPRGYTF.